This T cell receptor (beta chain) was captured in a study of neurological immune-mediated disorders. A note on this clonotype: This CDR3 is missing its conserved last phenylalanine or tryptophan, likely due to a read error.

As to time point: technical triplicate 3. One entry per CDR3 protein results from TCRdb running MiXCR on the 5' RACE reads. This sample carries about 44,000 distinct CDR3 sequences, about 22% of them seen once, and the ten largest clones take almost 4.5%. Sequencing was performed on PBMCs. This TCR was recovered from a man aged 55 to 70 with HTLV-1-associated myelopathy (HAM/TSP).

CDR3 nucleotide sequence: TGCGCCAGCAGCTTCTCGGGAGAAAGGCAAGATACCCAGTACTAC. Protein sequence: CASSFSGERQDTQYY. V gene TRBV5-1 combines with J gene TRBJ2-5; a possible D gene is TRBD2 (6 bases). CDR1 is SGHRS, CDR2 YFSETQ, per germline. The CDR3 has 15 residues.